The present entry profiles one T cell receptor beta chain with its context. The entry originates in a study of breast tumors, draining lymph nodes, adjacent tissues. V shed 3 bases, J shed 10 bases, and the junction held 8 bases outside the gene matches. The CDR3 is made up of 13 amino acids. The V gene's germline CDR1 is LGHDT and CDR2 YNNKEL (reference sequence). TCRdb fed the multiplex PCR reads into MiXCR, producing one record per CDR3 protein. The sample lists approximately 88,000 distinct CDR3 sequences, around 29% occurring once. Breast cancer patients provided tissue from their axillary draining lymph nodes.

This chain connects TRBV3-1 to TRBJ1-1; 7 bases are a match to TRBD1. Sequenced input: axillary lymph node tissue. This receptor was obtained from a female donor with breast cancer. Some clones in this sample may be carry-over from other donors' samples. The CDR3 protein is CASSQKNRGAAFF. Here the CDR3 DNA reads TGTGCCAGCAGCCAGAAAAACAGGGGCGCAGCTTTCTTT. Combining the CDR3 with reference TRBV3-1 and TRBJ1-1 gives the whole variable domain DTAVSQTPKYLVTQMGNDKSIKCEQNLGHDTMYWYKQDSKKFLKIMFSYNNKELIINETVPNRFSPKSPDKAHLNLHINSLELGDSAVYFCASSQKNRGAAFFGQGTRLTVV.